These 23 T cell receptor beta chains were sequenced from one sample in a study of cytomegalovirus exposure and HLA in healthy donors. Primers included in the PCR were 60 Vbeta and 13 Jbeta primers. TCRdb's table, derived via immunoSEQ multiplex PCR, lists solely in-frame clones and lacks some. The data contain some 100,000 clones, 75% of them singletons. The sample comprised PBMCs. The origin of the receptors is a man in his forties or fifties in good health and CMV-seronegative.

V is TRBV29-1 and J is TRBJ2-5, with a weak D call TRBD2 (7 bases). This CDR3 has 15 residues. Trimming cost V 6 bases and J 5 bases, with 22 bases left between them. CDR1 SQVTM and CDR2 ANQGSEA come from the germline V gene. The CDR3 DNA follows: TGCAGCGTCACCGGGGCGGAGGGGGGGGGTGAGACCCAGTACTTC. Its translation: CSVTGAEGGGETQYF.

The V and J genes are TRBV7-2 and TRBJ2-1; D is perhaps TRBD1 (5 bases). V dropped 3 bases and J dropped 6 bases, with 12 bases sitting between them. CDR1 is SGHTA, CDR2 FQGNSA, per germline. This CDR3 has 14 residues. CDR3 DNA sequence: TGTGCCAGCAGCTTTAAGGGGATGGCCAATGAGCAGTTCTTC. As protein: CASSFKGMANEQFF.

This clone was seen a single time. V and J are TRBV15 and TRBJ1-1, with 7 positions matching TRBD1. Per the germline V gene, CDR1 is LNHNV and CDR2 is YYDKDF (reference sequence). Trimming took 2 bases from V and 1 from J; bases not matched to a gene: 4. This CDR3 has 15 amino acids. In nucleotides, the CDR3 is TGTGCCACCAGCAGAACCAACAGGGGGAACACTGAAGCTTTCTTT. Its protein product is CATSRTNRGNTEAFF.

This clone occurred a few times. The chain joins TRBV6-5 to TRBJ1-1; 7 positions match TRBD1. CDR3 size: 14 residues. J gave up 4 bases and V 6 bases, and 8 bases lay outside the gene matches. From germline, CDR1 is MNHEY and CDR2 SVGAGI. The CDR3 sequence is CASSDYRGSTEAFF. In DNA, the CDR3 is TGTGCCAGCAGCGATTACAGGGGCAGCACTGAAGCTTTCTTT.

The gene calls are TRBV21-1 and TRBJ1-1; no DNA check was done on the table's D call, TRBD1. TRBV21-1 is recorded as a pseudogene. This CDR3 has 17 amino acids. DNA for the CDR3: TGTGCCAGCAGCAAGTCGGGACAGGGTCGGGGTTTCGCTGAAGCTTTCTTT. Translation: CASSKSGQGRGFAEAFF.

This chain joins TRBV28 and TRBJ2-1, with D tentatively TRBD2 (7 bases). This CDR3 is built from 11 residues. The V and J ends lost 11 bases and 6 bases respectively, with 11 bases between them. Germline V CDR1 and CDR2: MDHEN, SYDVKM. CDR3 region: CAGGGLNEQFF. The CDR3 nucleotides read TGTGCCGGCGGGGGCCTCAATGAGCAGTTCTTC.

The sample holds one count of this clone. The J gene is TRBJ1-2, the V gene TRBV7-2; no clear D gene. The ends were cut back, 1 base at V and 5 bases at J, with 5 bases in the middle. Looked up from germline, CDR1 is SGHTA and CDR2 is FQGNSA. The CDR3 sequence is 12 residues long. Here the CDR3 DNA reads TGTGCCAGCAGCTTAGGAGTTTATGGCTACACCTTC. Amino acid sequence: CASSLGVYGYTF.

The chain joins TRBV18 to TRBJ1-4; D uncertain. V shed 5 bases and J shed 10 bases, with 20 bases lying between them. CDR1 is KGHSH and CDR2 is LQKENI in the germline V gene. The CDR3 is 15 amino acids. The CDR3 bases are TGTGCCAGCTCAATGTTGATAGGCGATACGGGAAAACTGTTTTTT. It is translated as CASSMLIGDTGKLFF.

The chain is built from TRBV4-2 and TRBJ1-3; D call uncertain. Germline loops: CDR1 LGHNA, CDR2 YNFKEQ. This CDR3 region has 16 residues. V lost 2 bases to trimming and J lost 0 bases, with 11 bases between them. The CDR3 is CASSQTHMSSGNTIYF. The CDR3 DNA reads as TGTGCCAGCAGCCAAACTCATATGAGCTCTGGAAACACCATATATTTT.

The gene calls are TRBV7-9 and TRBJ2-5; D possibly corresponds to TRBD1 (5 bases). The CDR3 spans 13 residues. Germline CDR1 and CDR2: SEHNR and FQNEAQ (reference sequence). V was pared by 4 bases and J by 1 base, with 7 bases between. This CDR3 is CASSSTGQETQYF. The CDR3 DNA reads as TGTGCCAGCAGCTCCACAGGCCAAGAGACCCAGTACTTC.

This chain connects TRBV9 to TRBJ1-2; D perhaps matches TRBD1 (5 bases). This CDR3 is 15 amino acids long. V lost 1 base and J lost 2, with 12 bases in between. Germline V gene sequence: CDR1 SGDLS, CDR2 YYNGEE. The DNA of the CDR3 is TGTGCCAGCAGCGTACAGGGATCACCCAACTATGGCTACACCTTC. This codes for CASSVQGSPNYGYTF.

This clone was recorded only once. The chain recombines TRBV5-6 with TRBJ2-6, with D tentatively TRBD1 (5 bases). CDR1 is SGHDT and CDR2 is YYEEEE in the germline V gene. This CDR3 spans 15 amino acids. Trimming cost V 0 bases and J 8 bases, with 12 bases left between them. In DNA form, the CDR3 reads TGTGCCAGCAGCTTGGTAACAGGCTTTTCCAACGTCCTGACTTTC. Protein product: CASSLVTGFSNVLTF.

The CDR3: CASSRGLAKNIQYF. DNA for the CDR3: TGTGCCAGCAGTAGGGGGTTAGCCAAAAACATTCAGTACTTC. This sequence joins TRBV6-5 and TRBJ2-4, with a tentative D call TRBD1 (6 bases). The germline V gene has CDR1 MNHEY and CDR2 SVGAGI. Trimming took off 5 bases at V and 0 bases at J, with 8 bases between the two ends. This CDR3 comprises 14 residues.

CDR3: CAISESQGPYEQYF. CDR3 DNA sequence: TGTGCCATCAGTGAGTCACAGGGTCCCTACGAGCAGTACTTC. V gene TRBV10-3 combines with J gene TRBJ2-5, with a weak D call TRBD1 (6 bases). TRBJ2-7 matches the DNA end more closely, so the J call is doubtful. This CDR3 comprises 14 residues. Germline V gene sequence: CDR1 ENHRY, CDR2 SYGVKD.

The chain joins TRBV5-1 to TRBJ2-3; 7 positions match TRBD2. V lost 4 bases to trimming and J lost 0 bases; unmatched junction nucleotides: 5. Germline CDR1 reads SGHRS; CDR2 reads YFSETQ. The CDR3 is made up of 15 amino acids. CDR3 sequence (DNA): TGCGCCAGCAGCGTCGAGCGGGGCAGCACAGATACGCAGTATTTT. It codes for CASSVERGSTDTQYF.

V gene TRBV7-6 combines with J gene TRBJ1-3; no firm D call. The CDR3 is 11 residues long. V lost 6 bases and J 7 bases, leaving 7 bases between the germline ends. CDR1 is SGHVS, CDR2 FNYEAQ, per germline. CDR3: CASSYGNTIYF. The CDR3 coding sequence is TGTGCCAGCAGTTACGGGAACACCATATATTTT.

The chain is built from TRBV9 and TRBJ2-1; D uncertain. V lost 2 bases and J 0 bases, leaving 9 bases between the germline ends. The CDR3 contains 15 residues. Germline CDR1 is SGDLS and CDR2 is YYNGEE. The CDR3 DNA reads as TGTGCCAGCAGCGTCGACTCGAGCTCCTACAATGAGCAGTTCTTC. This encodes CASSVDSSSYNEQFF.

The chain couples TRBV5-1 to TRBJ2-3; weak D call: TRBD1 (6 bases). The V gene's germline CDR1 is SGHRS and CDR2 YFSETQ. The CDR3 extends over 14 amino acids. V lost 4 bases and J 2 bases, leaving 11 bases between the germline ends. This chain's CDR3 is CASSPGQSTDTQYF. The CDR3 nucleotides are TGCGCCAGCAGCCCTGGACAGTCCACAGATACGCAGTATTTT.

CDR3 nucleotides: TGTGCCAGCAGTTACGTGGTGGCAGGCAACTACGAGCAGTACTTC. It specifies CASSYVVAGNYEQYF. This rearrangement joins TRBV6-5 to TRBJ2-7; no clear D gene. CDR1 MNHEY and CDR2 SVGAGI come from the germline V gene. The CDR3 extends over 15 amino acids. V lost 2 bases and J lost 3, with 14 bases in between.

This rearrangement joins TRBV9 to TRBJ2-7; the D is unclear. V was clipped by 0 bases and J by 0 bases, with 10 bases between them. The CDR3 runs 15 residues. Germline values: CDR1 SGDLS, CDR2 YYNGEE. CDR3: CASSVAPHTSYEQYF. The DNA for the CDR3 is TGTGCCAGCAGCGTAGCTCCACATACCTCCTACGAGCAGTACTTC. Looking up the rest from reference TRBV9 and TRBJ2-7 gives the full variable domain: DSGVTQTPKHLITATGQRVTLRCSPRSGDLSVYWYQQSLDQGLQFLIQYYNGEERAKGNILERFSAQQFPDLHSELNLSSLELGDSALYFCASSVAPHTSYEQYFGPGTRLTVT.

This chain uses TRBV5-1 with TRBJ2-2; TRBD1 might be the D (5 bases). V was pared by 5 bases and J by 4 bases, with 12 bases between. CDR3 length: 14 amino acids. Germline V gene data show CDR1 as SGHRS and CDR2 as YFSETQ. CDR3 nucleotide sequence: TGCGCCAGCAGGGGGTTAGGGGCCACCGGGGAGCTGTTTTTT. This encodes CASRGLGATGELFF.

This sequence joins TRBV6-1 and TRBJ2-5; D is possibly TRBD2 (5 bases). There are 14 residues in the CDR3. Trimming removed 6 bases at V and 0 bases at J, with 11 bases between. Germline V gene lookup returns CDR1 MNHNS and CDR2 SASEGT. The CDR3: CASSAGPNQETQYF. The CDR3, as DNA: TGTGCCAGCAGCGCGGGCCCAAACCAAGAGACCCAGTACTTC.

The DNA for the CDR3 is TGTGCCAGCTCCCTAGGGGCCCCTAACTATGGCTACACCTTC. Amino acids: CASSLGAPNYGYTF. This chain uses TRBV18 with TRBJ1-2, with D maybe TRBD1 (5 bases). CDR3 length equals 14 residues. Trimming removed 6 bases from V and 0 bases from J, with 11 bases in between. Germline V gives CDR1 KGHSH, CDR2 LQKENI.